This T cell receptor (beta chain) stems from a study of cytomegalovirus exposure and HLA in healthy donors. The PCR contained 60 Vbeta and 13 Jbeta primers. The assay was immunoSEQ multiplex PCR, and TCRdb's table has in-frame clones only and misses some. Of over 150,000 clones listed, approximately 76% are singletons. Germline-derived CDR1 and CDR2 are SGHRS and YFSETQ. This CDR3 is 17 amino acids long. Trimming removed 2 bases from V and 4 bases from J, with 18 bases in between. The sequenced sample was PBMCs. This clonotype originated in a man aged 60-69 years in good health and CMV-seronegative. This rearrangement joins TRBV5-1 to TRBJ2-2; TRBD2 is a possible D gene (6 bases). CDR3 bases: TGCGCCAGCAGCTTCGGAACTAGCCCTTCTATCACCGGGGAGCTGTTTTTT. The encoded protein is CASSFGTSPSITGELFF. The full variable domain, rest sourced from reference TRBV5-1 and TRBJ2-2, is KAGVTQTPRYLIKTRGQQVTLSCSPISGHRSVSWYQQTPGQGLQFLFEYFSETQRNKGNFPGRFSGRQFSNSRSEMNVSTLELGDSALYLCASSFGTSPSITGELFFGEGSRLTVL.